The 5 T cell receptor beta chains listed next were all sequenced from one sample in a study of Graves' ophthalmopathy and Graves' hyperthyroidism (dated by TCRdb to 2016 to 2018). TCRdb records Illumina HiSeq 2000 as the sequencer. TCR beta CDR3 regions were amplified from RNA transcripts for repertoire sequencing. A first-round RT-PCR used HTBI primers with the Qiagen OneStep RT-PCR kit, followed by a second-round multiplex PCR, size selection and purification. Through fastp at Q25 and MiXCR, TCRdb rebuilt clones from the public reads, retaining in-frame beta chains. Rows merge per CDR3 protein into single entries with the most common DNA and genes. A total of 200,000 to 250,000 distinct CDR3 sequences appear in this sample, under 25% of them only once. The ten largest clones add up to roughly 44% of the sample. The sequenced sample consisted of peripheral blood. All receptors come from a woman in her forties or fifties with Graves' ophthalmopathy. Donor details come from another sample of the same person, matched by shared clones.

This clonotype has a count of ten or more. In DNA form, the CDR3 reads TGCAGTGCTCGACAGGGGGCAGTCCACGAGCAGTACTTC. Translating gives CSARQGAVHEQYF. The chain couples TRBV20-1 to TRBJ2-7; 10 bases fit TRBD1. The CDR3 consists of 13 residues. Germline trimming cut 5 bases from V and 5 bases from J; bases unmatched to any gene: 6. In germline, CDR1 is DFQATT, CDR2 SNEGSKA (reference sequence).

This clonotype was recorded at least ten times. The chain links TRBV27 to TRBJ2-7; either TRBD1 or TRBD2 may supply D (5 bases each). This CDR3 contains 14 residues. Looked up from germline, CDR1 is MNHEY and CDR2 is SMNVEV (reference sequence). With 0 bases removed from V and 4 bases from J, the gap between germline ends came to 10 bases. CDR3 residues: CASSLSRGTYEQYF. CDR3 DNA sequence: TGTGCCAGCAGTTTATCGAGGGGCACTTACGAGCAGTACTTC.

V and J are TRBV6-5 and TRBJ1-2, with 7 bases fitting TRBD1. The V and J ends lost 4 bases and 3 bases, in that order; junction bases with no gene match: 5. This CDR3 region has 14 residues. Per germline, CDR1 MNHEY and CDR2 SVGAGI. In DNA, the CDR3 is TGTGCCAGCAGTTCAGGGGGTTTCGACTATGGCTACACCTTC. It is translated as CASSSGGFDYGYTF.

The table lists this clonotype with many counts. The genes are TRBV28 and TRBJ2-7; D perhaps matches TRBD2 (6 bases). Trimming removed 8 bases at V and 1 base at J, with 9 bases between. This CDR3 spans 12 amino acids. From germline, CDR1 is MDHEN and CDR2 SYDVKM. The CDR3 is CASLRGSYEQYF. Here the CDR3 DNA reads TGTGCCAGCTTGCGGGGTTCCTACGAGCAGTACTTC.

This clonotype showed up many times. This chain connects TRBV6-1 to TRBJ2-7; a possible D gene is TRBD2 (6 bases). Germline V CDR1 and CDR2: MNHNS, SASEGT. Trimming stripped 5 bases from V and 3 bases from J, with 11 bases between. The CDR3 consists of 13 residues. CDR3 protein: CASSRRTNYEQYF. CDR3 DNA: TGTGCCAGCAGTCGTCGGACTAACTACGAGCAGTACTTC.